This T cell receptor (beta chain) was retrieved from a study of PD-L1 blockade in urothelial cancer. Time point described: peripheral blood 6 weeks after treatment start. Each patient presented with locally advanced or metastatic urothelial carcinoma. Germline-derived CDR1 and CDR2 are MNHEY and SMNVEV (reference sequence). V dropped 6 bases and J dropped 1; count of bases not matched to a gene: 2. The CDR3 spans 13 residues. Whole-study results and caveats: Tumor-associated TCR clones expanded more in blood at 3 weeks in patients with durable benefit.

Libraries were prepared by immunoSEQ multiplex PCR; TCRdb keeps only in-frame clonotypes and omits some of them. The sample holds 45,000 to 55,000 clones; approximately 84% are singletons and the top ten take less than 11%. As to this clone: Its cognate antigen is unknown.

This chain uses TRBV27 with TRBJ1-1, with 7 positions matching TRBD1. This receptor was taken from a man in his 60s with urothelial cancer. The input for sequencing was PBMCs, taken around atezolizumab (anti-PD-L1) treatment. DNA for the CDR3: TGTGCCAGCAGCTGGGACAGGAACACTGAAGCTTTCTTT. Residues: CASSWDRNTEAFF.